This TCR beta chain was captured in a study of blood T cell repertoires in COVID-19. Generated by immunoSEQ multiplex PCR, the TCRdb table keeps only in-frame clones and is missing some. This sample has 200,000 to 250,000 clones, with about nine tenths found just once. With 2 bases clipped from V and 6 bases from J, the junction kept 11 bases outside the gene matches. CDR3 length equals 16 residues. Germline values: CDR1 SGDLS, CDR2 YYNGEE. The chain recombines TRBV9 with TRBJ1-1; TRBD1 matches 9 bases. The TCR sequence derives from a middle-aged man with COVID-19, enrolled during active disease. What was sequenced was peripheral blood. In DNA form, the CDR3 reads TGTGCCAGCAGCGTCCAACAGGACAGGGGAGTGTCTGAAGCTTTCTTT. Translation: CASSVQQDRGVSEAFF.